The 15 T cell receptor beta chains below all came from one sample that was sequenced in a study of cytomegalovirus exposure and HLA in healthy donors. The PCR had 60 Vbeta and 13 Jbeta primers. The protocol was immunoSEQ multiplex PCR, while the TCRdb copy is restricted to in-frame clones and leaves out a portion. Counted here are about 70,000 clones, more than 80% occurring once; the ten biggest clones make up roughly 2%. The sequencing input was PBMCs. The origin of the receptors is a woman in her 30s in good health and CMV-seronegative.

The gene calls are TRBV6-5 and TRBJ1-5; D gene uncertain. This CDR3 region has 14 residues. The ends were cut back, 4 bases at V and 4 bases at J, with 11 bases in the middle. Germline CDR1 is MNHEY and CDR2 is SVGAGI. CDR3 residues: CASSSPGENQPQHF. The CDR3 DNA reads as TGTGCCAGCAGTTCCCCCGGGGAGAATCAGCCCCAGCATTTT.

This clone was counted once. CDR3 nucleotide sequence: TGCGCCAGCAGCTTGGTAACCCAGGGTAGCACAGATACGCAGTATTTT. This translates into CASSLVTQGSTDTQYF. The chain couples TRBV5-1 to TRBJ2-3, with D perhaps matching TRBD1 (5 bases). V dropped 0 bases and J dropped 0 bases, with 11 bases sitting between them. This CDR3 spans 16 amino acids. Germline V CDR1 and CDR2: SGHRS, YFSETQ.

In its sample, this clone was seen once. This chain links TRBV7-8 with TRBJ2-3, with D maybe TRBD1 (6 bases). Germline V gene data show CDR1 as SGHVS and CDR2 as FQNEAQ. The CDR3 has 15 amino acids. V was shortened by 7 bases and J by 2 bases, with 16 bases between the two germline ends. The DNA of the CDR3 is TGTGCCAGCACCTCTTGGCAGGGGACCACAGATACGCAGTATTTT. Protein: CASTSWQGTTDTQYF.

This chain links TRBV7-9 with TRBJ1-1, with D tentatively TRBD1 (5 bases). The V gene's germline CDR1 is SEHNR and CDR2 FQNEAQ (reference sequence). The V end lost 4 bases, the J end lost 1 base, and 13 bases lay between the germline ends. This CDR3 comprises 15 residues. The CDR3 region is CASSWGTSKNTEAFF. The CDR3 nucleotides read TGTGCCAGCAGCTGGGGCACAAGTAAGAACACTGAAGCTTTCTTT.

The chain combines TRBV7-6 with TRBJ2-3; TRBD2 agrees at 8 bases. J was trimmed by 2 bases and V by 0 bases; bases with no gene match: 7. The CDR3 covers 17 residues. Germline-derived CDR1 and CDR2 are SGHVS and FNYEAQ. This chain's CDR3 is CASSLAQRERDTDTQYF. The CDR3 DNA sequence: TGTGCCAGCAGCTTAGCCCAGCGGGAGCGTGACACAGATACGCAGTATTTT.

The rearrangement uses TRBV5-1 and TRBJ1-1; TRBD1 might be the D (5 bases). Between the trimmed V and J ends, which lost 4 bases and 7 bases, there was a span of 17 bases. The CDR3 loop spans 14 amino acids. Germline CDR1 reads SGHRS; CDR2 reads YFSETQ. This chain's CDR3 is CASSPPRADGEAFF. As DNA, the CDR3 is TGCGCCAGCAGCCCTCCCAGGGCGGATGGTGAAGCTTTCTTT.

The V call is TRBV9, the J call TRBJ1-2; D not resolved. CDR1 and CDR2 from the germline V gene are SGDLS and YYNGEE. This CDR3 comprises 14 residues. V lost 0 bases and J 3 bases, leaving 9 bases between the germline ends. The CDR3 nucleotides read TGTGCCAGCAGCGTAGAGCCCCAGGACTATGGCTACACCTTC. It yields the protein CASSVEPQDYGYTF.

The V call is TRBV7-9, the J call TRBJ2-1; 9 bases are a match to TRBD1. This CDR3 is 16 amino acids long. Germline lookup yields CDR1 SEHNR and CDR2 FQNEAQ (reference sequence). Trimming at V came to 4 bases and at J to 6 bases, leaving 10 bases not matched to a gene. CDR3 sequence (DNA): TGTGCCAGCAGCTCCCCTCCGGGACAGGGAACCAATGAGCAGTTCTTC. Its protein product is CASSSPPGQGTNEQFF.

The chain uses TRBV11-3 and TRBJ2-7, with 13 positions matching TRBD2. Germline V gene data show CDR1 as SGHNT and CDR2 as YENEEA. V shed 2 bases, J shed 6 bases, and the junction held 7 bases outside the gene matches. The CDR3 runs 16 residues. This chain's CDR3 is CASSLFGLAGVIEQYF. The CDR3 nucleotides are TGTGCCAGCAGCTTATTCGGACTAGCGGGAGTTATCGAGCAGTACTTC.

As to this clone: One junction end disagrees with the germline gene, perhaps due to a read error. The chain links TRBV29-1 to TRBJ1-6, with 7 bases identical to TRBD1. Germline CDR1 reads SQVTM; CDR2 reads ANQGSEA. The CDR3 has 15 amino acids. In nucleotides, the CDR3 is TGCAGCGGGTCCGAGACAGGGAAGGATAATTCACCCCTCCACTTC. Amino acid sequence: CSGSETGKDNSPLHF.

This chain joins TRBV7-8 and TRBJ2-5, with D possibly being TRBD1 (6 bases). The V gene lost 1 base and the J gene lost 1 base, with 10 bases spanning the gap. This CDR3 is built from 15 residues. From germline, CDR1 is SGHVS and CDR2 FQNEAQ. CDR3 sequence (DNA): TGTGCCAGCAGCTTAGGGGGGCCAGCCCAAGAGACCCAGTACTTC. It translates to CASSLGGPAQETQYF.

This chain links TRBV28 with TRBJ1-2; 9 bases agree with TRBD1. V shed 5 bases and J 6 bases; nucleotides not matched to a gene: 7. This CDR3 is 14 amino acids long. Germline CDR1 MDHEN, CDR2 SYDVKM. The CDR3 nucleotides read TGTGCCAGCAGTGGGACAGGGATGGAGGATGGCTACACCTTC. This translates into CASSGTGMEDGYTF.

The chain's CDR3 is CASSRQGETLELFF. CDR3 nucleotide sequence: TGTGCCAGCAGCCGACAGGGTGAAACGTTGGAGCTGTTTTTT. This chain links TRBV28 with TRBJ2-2; TRBD1 matches 7 bases. This CDR3 is 14 amino acids long. The germline gives CDR1 MDHEN, CDR2 SYDVKM. Trimming removed 6 bases from V and 10 bases from J; junction bases left unmatched: 11. Supplemented by reference TRBV28 and TRBJ2-2, the full variable domain reads DVKVTQSSRYLVKRTGEKVFLECVQDMDHENMFWYRQDPGLGLRLIYFSYDVKMKEKGDIPEGYSVSREKKERFSLILESASTNQTSMYLCASSRQGETLELFFGEGSRLTVL.

This chain uses TRBV9 with TRBJ1-3, with D possibly TRBD1 on 5 matching bases. This CDR3 spans 18 amino acids. Germline CDR1 is SGDLS and CDR2 is YYNGEE. Trimming stripped 0 bases from V and 4 bases from J, with 20 bases between. The DNA of the CDR3 is TGTGCCAGCAGCGTAGAGGCGGGGTGGCAGGGTGGCGGAAACACCATATATTTT. Translating it yields CASSVEAGWQGGGNTIYF.

The gene calls are TRBV5-1 and TRBJ1-2; 8 nucleotides match TRBD1. CDR1 and CDR2 (germline): SGHRS, YFSETQ. The V segment lost 4 bases and the J segment 0 bases; nucleotides outside the gene matches: 8. The CDR3 extends over 16 amino acids. The CDR3, as DNA: TGCGCCAGCAGCACTGACAGGGGAGAGGCTAACTATGGCTACACCTTC. The encoded protein is CASSTDRGEANYGYTF.